The source of this T cell receptor (beta chain) is a study of graft-versus-host responses after intestinal transplantation. Background on the study: Grafts that recipients had were multivisceral, liver-intestinal, or isolated intestinal transplants. After anti-thymocyte globulin induction, recipients took tacrolimus and steroids for 2 to 3 years.

Only in-frame clones appear in the TCRdb table, and some are missing; sequencing was by immunoSEQ multiplex PCR. Of approximately 78,000 clones listed, around 87% were seen once; the top ten hold roughly 7.3%. Germline CDR1 and CDR2: MGHRA and YSYEKL. V dropped 1 base and J dropped 6 bases, with 7 bases sitting between them. The CDR3 has 13 amino acids. The table lists this clone with a count of one. Antigen unknown. Sequenced here: unstimulated CD8+ T cells sorted from spleen or lymph node cells, sampled before transplant. This sequence was found in a human donor who was the organ donor for an intestinal transplant. The rearrangement links TRBV4-1 to TRBJ1-5; D possibly corresponds to TRBD1 (6 bases). CDR3 in amino acids: CASSQVGGQPQHF. The CDR3, as DNA: TGCGCCAGCAGCCAAGTAGGGGGTCAGCCCCAGCATTTT.